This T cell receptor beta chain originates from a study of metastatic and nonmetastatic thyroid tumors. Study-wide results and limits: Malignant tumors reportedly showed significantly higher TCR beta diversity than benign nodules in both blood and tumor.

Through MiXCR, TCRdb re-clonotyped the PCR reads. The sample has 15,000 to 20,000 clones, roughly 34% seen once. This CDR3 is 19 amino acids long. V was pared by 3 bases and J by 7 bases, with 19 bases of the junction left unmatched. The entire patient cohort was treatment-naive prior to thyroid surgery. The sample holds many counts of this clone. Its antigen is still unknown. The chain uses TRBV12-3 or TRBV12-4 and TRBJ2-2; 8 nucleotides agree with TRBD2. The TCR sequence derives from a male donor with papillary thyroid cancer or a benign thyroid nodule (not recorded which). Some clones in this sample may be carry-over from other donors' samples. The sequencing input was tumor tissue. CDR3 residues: CASSFWVAGSFDRSGELFF. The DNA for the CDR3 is TGTGCCAGCAGTTTCTGGGTAGCGGGATCATTTGATCGGAGCGGGGAGCTGTTTTTT.